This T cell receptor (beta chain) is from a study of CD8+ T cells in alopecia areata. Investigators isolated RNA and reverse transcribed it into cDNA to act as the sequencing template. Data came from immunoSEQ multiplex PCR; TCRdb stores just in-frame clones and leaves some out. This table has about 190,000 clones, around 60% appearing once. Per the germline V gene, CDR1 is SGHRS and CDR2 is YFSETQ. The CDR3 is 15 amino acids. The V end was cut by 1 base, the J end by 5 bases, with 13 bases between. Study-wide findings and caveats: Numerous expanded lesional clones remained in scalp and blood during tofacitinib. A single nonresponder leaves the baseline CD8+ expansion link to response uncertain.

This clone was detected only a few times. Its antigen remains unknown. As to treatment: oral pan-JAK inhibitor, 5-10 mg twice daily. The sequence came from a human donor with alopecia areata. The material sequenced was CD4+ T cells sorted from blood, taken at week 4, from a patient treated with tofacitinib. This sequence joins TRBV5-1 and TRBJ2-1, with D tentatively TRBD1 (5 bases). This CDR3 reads CASSLKGNLDNEQFF. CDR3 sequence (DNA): TGCGCCAGCAGCTTGAAGGGGAATTTAGACAATGAGCAGTTCTTC.